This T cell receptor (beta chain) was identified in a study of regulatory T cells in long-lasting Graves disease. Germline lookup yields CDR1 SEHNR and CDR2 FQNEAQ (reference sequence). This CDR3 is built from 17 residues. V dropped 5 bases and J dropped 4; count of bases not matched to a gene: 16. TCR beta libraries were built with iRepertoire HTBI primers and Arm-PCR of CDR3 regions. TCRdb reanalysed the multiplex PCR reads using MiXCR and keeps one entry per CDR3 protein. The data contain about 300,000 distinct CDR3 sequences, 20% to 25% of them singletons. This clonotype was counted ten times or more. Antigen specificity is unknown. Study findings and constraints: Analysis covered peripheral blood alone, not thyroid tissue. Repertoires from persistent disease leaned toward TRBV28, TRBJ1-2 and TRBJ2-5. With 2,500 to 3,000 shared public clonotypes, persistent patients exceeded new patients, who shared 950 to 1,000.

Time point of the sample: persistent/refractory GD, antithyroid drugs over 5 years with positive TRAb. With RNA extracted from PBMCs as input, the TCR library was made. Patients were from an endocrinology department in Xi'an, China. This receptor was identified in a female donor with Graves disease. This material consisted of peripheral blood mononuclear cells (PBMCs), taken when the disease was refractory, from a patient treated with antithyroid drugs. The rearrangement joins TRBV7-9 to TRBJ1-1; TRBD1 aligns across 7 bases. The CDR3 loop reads CASSLIQTGHLSTEAFF. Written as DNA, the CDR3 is TGTGCCAGCAGCCTCATACAGACAGGGCACTTGAGCACTGAAGCTTTCTTT.